This TCR beta chain was retrieved from a study of control samples from healthy donors and cancer patients. Sequenced by immunoSEQ multiplex PCR; TCRdb stores in-frame clones only, minus some. The sample contains approximately 120,000 clones, about nine tenths of which appear only once. The germline V gene has CDR1 MNHEY and CDR2 SVGAGI. The CDR3 has 11 amino acids. The V end lost 4 bases, the J end lost 3 bases, and 3 bases lay between the germline ends. This clone was observed once. Sequencing was done on a sample of blood. This sequence was found in a human donor in good health. The donor label of this sample is uncertain. The V and J genes are TRBV6-5 and TRBJ1-1; D unclear. The CDR3 sequence is CASSLDTEAFF. The CDR3 DNA follows: TGTGCCAGCAGTTTGGACACTGAAGCTTTCTTT.